This TCR beta chain was identified in a study of vaccination effects on CD4 cells after COVID-19. Overall study context: Early after vaccination, and again late, a few convalescent patients were sampled. Post-vaccine specimens arrived a median 72 days past the second dose.

Once cultured for approximately eleven days, the cells underwent separation to obtain CD4+ T cells. According to PCR results, the person was infected with SARS-CoV-2 between March and December 2020. Participants completed two doses of the BNT162b2 or mRNA-1273 vaccine. CDR3 length: 12 residues. Germline CDR1 is ENHRY and CDR2 is SYGVKD. Trimming stripped 9 bases from V and 2 bases from J, with 11 bases between. Profiling relied on immunoSEQ multiplex PCR, and the TCRdb table lists in-frame clones only, not all of them. The sample gives tens of thousands of clones, approximately 72% of which show up once; about 7.1% is in the top ten. Comment on this clone: As yet, its antigen is unknown.

Regarding the study as a whole: Marked clonal contraction was seen late after vaccination (in both infection- and vaccine-induced clones).

Specimen: CD4+ T cells from PBMCs cultured without peptide, collected after COVID-19 vaccination. This clonotype was obtained from a human donor who had a prior SARS-CoV-2 infection. V usage is TRBV10-3 and J usage is TRBJ2-7; TRBD1 might be the D (6 bases). The CDR3 DNA is TGTGCCATAGAAGGGGACACCTACGAGCAGTACTTC. It translates to CAIEGDTYEQYF.